This T cell receptor (beta chain) comes out of a study of T cell responses to AZD1222 COVID-19 vaccine. Findings of the study overall: After two AZD1222 doses, spike-specific TCR breadth and depth rose versus day 0.

Profiled with immunoSEQ multiplex PCR; TCRdb holds only in-frame clones, not every one. The sample consists of 110,000 or so clones, about 88% of them appearing once. Germline V gives CDR1 MRHNA, CDR2 SNTAGT. V was pared by 3 bases and J by 4 bases, with 13 bases between. The CDR3 has 15 amino acids. Worth noting for this clone: Its matching antigen is unknown. The sample carries other DNA sequences with the same CDR3.

The sample here was peripheral blood, taken on day 0 of AZD1222 vaccination. The origin of this receptor is an adult in good health. This rearrangement joins TRBV6-4 to TRBJ2-1, with D unresolved. This CDR3 reads CASSEGGRDYNEQFF. CDR3 nucleotides: TGTGCCAGCAGTGAAGGTGGCAGAGATTACAATGAGCAGTTCTTC.